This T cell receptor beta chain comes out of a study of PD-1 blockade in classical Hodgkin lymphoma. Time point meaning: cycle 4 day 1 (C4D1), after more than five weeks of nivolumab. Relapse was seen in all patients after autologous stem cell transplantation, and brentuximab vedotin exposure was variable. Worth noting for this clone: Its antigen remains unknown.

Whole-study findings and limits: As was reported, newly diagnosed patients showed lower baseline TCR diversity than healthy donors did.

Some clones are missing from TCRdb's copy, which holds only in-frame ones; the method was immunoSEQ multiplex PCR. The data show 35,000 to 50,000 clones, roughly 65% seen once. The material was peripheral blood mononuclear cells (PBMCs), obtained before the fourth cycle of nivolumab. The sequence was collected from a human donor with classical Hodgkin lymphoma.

CDR3 protein: CASSFETGNNYGYTF. The CDR3 DNA sequence: TGTGCCAGCAGCTTTGAGACAGGCAATAACTATGGCTACACCTTC. This chain joins TRBV11-2 and TRBJ1-2, with a tentative D call TRBD1 (6 bases). This CDR3 is built from 15 residues. CDR1 and CDR2 (germline): SGHAT, FQNNGV. V was cut by 3 bases and J by 1 base, with 12 bases left in between.